A selection of T cell receptor beta chains follows, all from one sample in a study of cytomegalovirus exposure and HLA in healthy donors. The protocol was immunoSEQ multiplex PCR, while the TCRdb copy is restricted to in-frame clones and leaves out a portion. This table holds hundreds of thousands of clones, approximately 82% found once. Sequences were obtained from PBMCs. Receptors were obtained from a woman between 35 and 50 years old in good health and CMV-seronegative. The CDR3 runs from the conserved cysteine through the conserved F or W. A D gene is named only where the DNA matches it firmly. Not every row has a clone size; where given, it reads once, few, many or a size class.

CDR3 DNA: TGTGCCAGCAGCTTTCTGCTAAGTGGGAGCGGGGGACTCCAAGAGACCCAGTACTTC
CDR3 protein: CASSFLLSGSGGLQETQYF
V gene: TRBV7-9
D gene: TRBD2
J gene: TRBJ2-5
clone size: NA

CDR3 DNA: TGCGCCAGCAGCCAAGATAGGACAGTAGGATATACGCAGTATTTT
CDR3 protein: CASSQDRTVGYTQYF
V gene: TRBV4-3
D gene: NA
J gene: TRBJ2-3
clone size: NA

CDR3 DNA: TGTGCCAGCAGCGACATCAGGGGGCTTGATGAAGCTTTCTTT
CDR3 protein: CASSDIRGLDEAFF
V gene: TRBV9
D gene: TRBD1
J gene: TRBJ1-1
clone size: NA

CDR3 DNA: TGTGCCAGCAGCTCCGGGGCCGGCGGGCGGGGTTTCTTT
CDR3 protein: CASSSGAGGRGFF
V gene: TRBV7-2
D gene: NA
J gene: TRBJ1-1
clone size: NA

CDR3 DNA: TGTGCCAGCAGCTTATCATCTGGGGCCAACGTCCTGACTTTC
CDR3 protein: CASSLSSGANVLTF
V gene: TRBV7-3
D gene: NA
J gene: TRBJ2-6
clone size: NA

CDR3 DNA: TGTGCCAGCAGCCCCGCTACCGATACAGGGGGTTATGTTGAAAAACTGTTTTTT
CDR3 protein: CASSPATDTGGYVEKLFF
V gene: TRBV7-2
D gene: TRBD1
J gene: TRBJ1-4
clone size: once

CDR3 DNA: TGCGCCAGCGAGGAAGCGGGGGGGACCAATGAGCAGTTCTTC
CDR3 protein: CASEEAGGTNEQFF
V gene: TRBV5-1
D gene: TRBD2
J gene: TRBJ2-1
clone size: once

CDR3 DNA: TGTGCCAGCAGTGACTCCCCAGGGGGTCGCACTGAAGCTTTCTTT
CDR3 protein: CASSDSPGGRTEAFF
V gene: TRBV6-4
D gene: TRBD1
J gene: TRBJ1-1
clone size: NA

CDR3 DNA: TGTGCCAGCAGCTCCCGGGATCCGTTCTACGAGCAGTACTTC
CDR3 protein: CASSSRDPFYEQYF
V gene: TRBV5-8
D gene: NA
J gene: TRBJ2-7
clone size: NA

CDR3 DNA: TGTGCCAGCAGCGTTGATGAGGGACAGGGGGCGCGAGGTGAGCAGTTCTTC
CDR3 protein: CASSVDEGQGARGEQFF
V gene: TRBV9
D gene: TRBD1
J gene: TRBJ2-1
clone size: NA

CDR3 DNA: TGTGCCAGCTCACCACTGGGTCCAGGGCTCCGCGAGACCCAGTACTTC
CDR3 protein: CASSPLGPGLRETQYF
V gene: TRBV18
D gene: NA
J gene: TRBJ2-5
clone size: NA

CDR3 DNA: TGTGCCAGCAGCTTAATAGTGAACACCGGGGAGCTGTTTTTT
CDR3 protein: CASSLIVNTGELFF
V gene: TRBV7-6
D gene: NA
J gene: TRBJ2-2
clone size: NA

CDR3 DNA: TGTGCCAGCAGCTTAGGGCACTCTGGAAACACCATATATTTT
CDR3 protein: CASSLGHSGNTIYF
V gene: TRBV7-2
D gene: NA
J gene: TRBJ1-3
clone size: NA

CDR3 DNA: TGCGCCAGCAGCCAAGTTACGGGGGGCAGGGAGACCCAGTACTTC
CDR3 protein: CASSQVTGGRETQYF
V gene: TRBV4-1
D gene: NA
J gene: TRBJ2-5
clone size: NA

CDR3 DNA: TGTGCCAGCAGTTTCTGGGGCCCTCGAAAACTGTTTTTT
CDR3 protein: CASSFWGPRKLFF
V gene: TRBV28
D gene: NA
J gene: TRBJ1-4
clone size: NA

CDR3 DNA: TGTGCCAGCAGCTTAACTGGCTCTGGAAACACCATATATTTT
CDR3 protein: CASSLTGSGNTIYF
V gene: TRBV11-3
D gene: NA
J gene: TRBJ1-3
clone size: once

CDR3 DNA: TGTGCCAGCAGCCCCGGGACAGGGCGCACTGAAGCTTTCTTT
CDR3 protein: CASSPGTGRTEAFF
V gene: TRBV7-9
D gene: TRBD1
J gene: TRBJ1-1
clone size: NA